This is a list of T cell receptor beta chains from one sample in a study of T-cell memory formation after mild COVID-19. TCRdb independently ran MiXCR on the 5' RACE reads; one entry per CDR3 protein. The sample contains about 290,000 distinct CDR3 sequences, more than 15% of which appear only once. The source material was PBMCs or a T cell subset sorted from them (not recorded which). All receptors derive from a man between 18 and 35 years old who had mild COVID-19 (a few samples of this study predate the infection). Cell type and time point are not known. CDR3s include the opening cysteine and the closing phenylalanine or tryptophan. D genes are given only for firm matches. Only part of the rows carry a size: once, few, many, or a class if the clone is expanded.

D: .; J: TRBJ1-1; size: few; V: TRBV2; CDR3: CASSEKGEAFF; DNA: TGTGCCAGCAGTGAAAAGGGGGAAGCTTTCTTT
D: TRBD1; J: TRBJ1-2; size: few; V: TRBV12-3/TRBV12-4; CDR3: CASSQTGGRGYTF; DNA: TGTGCCAGCAGTCAGACAGGGGGCCGGGGCTACACCTTC
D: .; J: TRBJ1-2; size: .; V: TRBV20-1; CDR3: CSASGTAKRGYTF; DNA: TGCAGTGCTAGTGGGACCGCTAAACGCGGCTACACCTTC
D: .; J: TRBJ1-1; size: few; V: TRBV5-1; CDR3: CASSAGGPGTEAFF; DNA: TGCGCCAGCAGCGCTGGGGGGCCGGGGACTGAAGCTTTCTTT
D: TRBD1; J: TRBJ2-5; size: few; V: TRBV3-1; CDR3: CASSPSGTGVGTQYF; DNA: TGTGCCAGCAGCCCCTCCGGGACAGGGGTCGGGACCCAGTACTTC
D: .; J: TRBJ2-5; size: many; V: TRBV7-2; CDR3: CASSSARGAQYF; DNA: TGTGCCAGCAGCTCAGCGAGGGGGGCCCAGTACTTC
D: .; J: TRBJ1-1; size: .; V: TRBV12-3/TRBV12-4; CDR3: CASRNSGVGAEAFF; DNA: TGTGCCAGCAGAAACAGCGGGGTGGGCGCTGAAGCTTTCTTT
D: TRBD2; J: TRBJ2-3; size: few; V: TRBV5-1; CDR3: CASSERAGGPSADTQYF; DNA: TGCGCCAGCAGCGAGAGGGCGGGGGGGCCATCCGCAGATACGCAGTATTTT
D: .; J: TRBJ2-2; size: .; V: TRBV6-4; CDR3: CASSDRSADTGELFF; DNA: TGTGCCAGCAGTGATAGGTCCGCGGACACCGGGGAGCTGTTTTTT
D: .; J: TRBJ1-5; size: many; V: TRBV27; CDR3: CASSLGGQQPQHF; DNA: TGTGCCAGCAGCCTAGGGGGGCAACAGCCCCAGCATTTT
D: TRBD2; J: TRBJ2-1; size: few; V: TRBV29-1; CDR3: CSVTRDYLSSYNEQFF; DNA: TGCAGCGTGACACGGGACTACTTGAGCTCCTACAATGAGCAGTTCTTC
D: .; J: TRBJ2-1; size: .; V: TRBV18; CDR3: CASSPQGVSSYNEQFF; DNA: TGTGCCAGCTCACCACAGGGGGTTTCATCATACAATGAGCAGTTCTTC
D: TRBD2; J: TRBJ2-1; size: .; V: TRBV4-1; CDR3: CASSQPLGTSLPHEQFF; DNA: TGCGCCAGCAGCCAACCCCTCGGGACTAGTCTCCCCCATGAGCAGTTCTTC
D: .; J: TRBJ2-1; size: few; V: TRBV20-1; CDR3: CSARDPGSALEQFF; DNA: TGCAGTGCTAGAGACCCTGGTTCGGCTTTAGAGCAGTTCTTC
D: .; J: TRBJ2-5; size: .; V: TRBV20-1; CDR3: CSARDQRLDQETQYF; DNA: TGCAGTGCTAGAGACCAGCGGCTAGACCAAGAGACCCAGTACTTC
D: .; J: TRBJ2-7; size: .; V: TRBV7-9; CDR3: CASSAPEGLGEQYF; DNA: TGTGCCAGCAGCGCCCCAGAGGGACTCGGCGAGCAGTACTTC
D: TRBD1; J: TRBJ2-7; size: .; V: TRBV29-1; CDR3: CSAEDPGQGNYEQYF; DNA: TGCAGCGCCGAAGACCCGGGACAGGGAAACTACGAGCAGTACTTC
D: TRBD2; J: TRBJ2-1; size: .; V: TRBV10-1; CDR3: CASSESGSGALEGEQFF; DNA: TGCGCCAGCAGTGAGTCGGGTAGCGGGGCACTTGAGGGTGAGCAGTTCTTC
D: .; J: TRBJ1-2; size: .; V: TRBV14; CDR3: CASSQLDRYYGYTF; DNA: TGTGCCAGCAGCCAATTGGACAGATACTATGGCTACACCTTC
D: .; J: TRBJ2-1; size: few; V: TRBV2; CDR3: CASSAGDEQFF; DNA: TGTGCCAGCAGTGCAGGGGATGAGCAGTTCTTC
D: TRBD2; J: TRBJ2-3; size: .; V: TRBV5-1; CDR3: CASSLVLAGGGDTQYF; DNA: TGCGCCAGCAGCTTGGTGTTAGCGGGGGGCGGAGATACGCAGTATTTT
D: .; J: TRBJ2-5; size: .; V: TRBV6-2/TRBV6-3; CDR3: CASSTRSSHPYF; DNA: TGTGCCAGCAGTACTCGGAGCAGCCACCCGTACTTC
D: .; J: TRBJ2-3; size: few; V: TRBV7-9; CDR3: CASSLGRLTDTQYF; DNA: TGTGCCAGCAGCTTAGGGCGCCTCACAGATACGCAGTATTTT
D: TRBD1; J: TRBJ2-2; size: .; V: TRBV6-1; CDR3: CASSEQGAQVGELFF; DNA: TGTGCCAGCAGCGAACAGGGGGCGCAGGTCGGGGAGCTGTTTTTT
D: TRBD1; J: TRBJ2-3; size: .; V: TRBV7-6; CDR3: CASSFGTGQDTQYF; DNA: TGTGCCAGCAGCTTTGGGACAGGGCAAGATACGCAGTATTTT
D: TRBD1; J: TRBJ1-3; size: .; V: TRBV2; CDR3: CASRETGTGNTIYF; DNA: TGTGCCAGCAGAGAGACAGGGACCGGAAACACCATATATTTT
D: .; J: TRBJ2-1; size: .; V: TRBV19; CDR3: CASSIWPAEQFF; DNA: TGTGCCAGTAGTATTTGGCCCGCTGAGCAGTTCTTC
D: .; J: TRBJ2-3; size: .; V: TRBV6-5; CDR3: CASFELSTDTQYF; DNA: TGTGCCAGCTTCGAGCTTAGCACAGATACGCAGTATTTT
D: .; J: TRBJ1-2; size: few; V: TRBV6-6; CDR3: CASGETVHYGYTF; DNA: TGTGCCAGCGGGGAGACCGTTCACTATGGCTACACCTTC
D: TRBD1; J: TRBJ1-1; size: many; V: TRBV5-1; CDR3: CASSPRQGENTEAFF; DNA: TGCGCCAGCAGCCCAAGACAGGGCGAGAACACTGAAGCTTTCTTT
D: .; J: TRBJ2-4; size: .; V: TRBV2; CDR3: CAGGLQGGIQYF; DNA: TGTGCGGGGGGTTTACAGGGAGGCATTCAGTACTTC
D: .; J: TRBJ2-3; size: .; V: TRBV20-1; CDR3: CSARSPGGRTDTQYF; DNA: TGCAGTGCTAGATCCCCTGGCGGACGCACAGATACGCAGTATTTT
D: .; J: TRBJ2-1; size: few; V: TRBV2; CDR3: CASSPGDNEQFF; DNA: TGTGCCAGCAGCCCCGGGGACAATGAGCAGTTCTTC
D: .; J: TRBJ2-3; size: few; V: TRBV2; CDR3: CASSSAAAERTDTQYF; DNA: TGTGCCAGCAGCAGCGCTGCGGCGGAACGCACAGATACGCAGTATTTT
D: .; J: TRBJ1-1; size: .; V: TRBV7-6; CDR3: CASSGGAEAFF; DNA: TGTGCCAGCAGCGGGGGGGCTGAAGCTTTCTTT
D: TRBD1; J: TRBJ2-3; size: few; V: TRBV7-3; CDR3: CASSPRQGTQYF; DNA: TGTGCCAGCAGCCCCCGACAGGGGACGCAGTATTTT
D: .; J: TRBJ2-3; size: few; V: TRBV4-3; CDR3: CASSQDSRDPDTQYF; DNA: TGCGCCAGCAGCCAAGATTCCAGGGACCCAGATACGCAGTATTTT
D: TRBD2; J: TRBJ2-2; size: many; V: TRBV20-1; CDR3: CSARERGANTGELFF; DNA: TGCAGTGCTAGAGAGCGGGGGGCGAACACCGGGGAGCTGTTTTTT
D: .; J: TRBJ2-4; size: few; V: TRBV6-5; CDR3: CASSYSGDIQYF; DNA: TGTGCCAGCAGTTACTCGGGGGACATTCAGTACTTC
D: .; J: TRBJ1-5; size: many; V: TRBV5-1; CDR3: CASSMFPVGGSNQPQHF; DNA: TGCGCCAGCAGCATGTTCCCCGTGGGGGGAAGCAATCAGCCCCAGCATTTT
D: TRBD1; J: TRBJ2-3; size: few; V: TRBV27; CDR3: CASRQTGWGTDTQYF; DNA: TGTGCCAGCAGGCAGACAGGGTGGGGCACAGATACGCAGTATTTT
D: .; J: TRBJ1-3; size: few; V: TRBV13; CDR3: CASSLARSGRNTIYF; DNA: TGTGCCAGCAGCTTAGCCAGGTCGGGCCGGAACACCATATATTTT
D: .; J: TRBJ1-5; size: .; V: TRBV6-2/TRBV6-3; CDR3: CASSYSPRSGNQPQHF; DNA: TGTGCCAGCAGTTACTCCCCTCGGAGTGGCAATCAGCCCCAGCATTTT
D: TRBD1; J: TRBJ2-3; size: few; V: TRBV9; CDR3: CASSVQGARSTDTQYF; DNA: TGTGCCAGCAGCGTTCAGGGGGCGCGAAGCACAGATACGCAGTATTTT
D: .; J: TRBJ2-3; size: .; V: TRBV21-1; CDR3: CASSRPASGVDTQYF; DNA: TGTGCCAGCAGCCGCCCGGCTAGCGGGGTAGATACGCAGTATTTT
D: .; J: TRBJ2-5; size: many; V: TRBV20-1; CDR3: CSARTTQETQYF; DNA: TGCAGTGCTAGGACTACTCAAGAGACCCAGTACTTC
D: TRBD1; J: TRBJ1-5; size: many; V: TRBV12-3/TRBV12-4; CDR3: CASSFRQGDGQPQHF; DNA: TGTGCCAGCAGTTTCAGACAGGGGGACGGTCAGCCCCAGCATTTT
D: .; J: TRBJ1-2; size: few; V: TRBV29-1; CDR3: CSVVGILDYGYTF; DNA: TGCAGCGTTGTCGGTATTTTGGACTATGGCTACACCTTC
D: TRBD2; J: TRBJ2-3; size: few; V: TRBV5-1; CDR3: CASRTSGSDTQYF; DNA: TGCGCCAGCCGGACTAGCGGCTCAGATACGCAGTATTTT
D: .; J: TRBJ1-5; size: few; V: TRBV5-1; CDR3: CASSPGPRSNQPQHF; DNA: TGCGCCAGCAGCCCGGGACCCCGGAGCAATCAGCCCCAGCATTTT
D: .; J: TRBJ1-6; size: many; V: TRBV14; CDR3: CASSQGGLALHF; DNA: TGTGCCAGCAGCCAAGGGGGTTTGGCCCTCCACTTT
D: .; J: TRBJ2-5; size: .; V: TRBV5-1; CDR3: CASSSPGGPPGETQYF; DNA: TGCGCCAGCAGCTCACCCGGGGGGCCACCCGGGGAGACCCAGTACTTC
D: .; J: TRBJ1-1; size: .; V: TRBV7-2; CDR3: CASSLAIDRITEAFF; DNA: TGTGCCAGCAGCTTAGCGATAGATCGAATCACTGAAGCTTTCTTT
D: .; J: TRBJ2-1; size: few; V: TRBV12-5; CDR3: CASGFSSYNEQFF; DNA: TGTGCTAGTGGTTTCTCCTCCTACAATGAGCAGTTCTTC
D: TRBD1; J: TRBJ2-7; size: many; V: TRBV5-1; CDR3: CASSFGPQGEGSYEQYF; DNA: TGCGCCAGCAGCTTTGGCCCACAGGGGGAAGGGTCCTACGAGCAGTACTTC
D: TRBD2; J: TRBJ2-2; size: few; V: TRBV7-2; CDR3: CASSLRVAGGPGGELFF; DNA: TGTGCCAGCAGCTTACGGGTAGCGGGGGGGCCCGGCGGGGAGCTGTTTTTT